The rows below give T cell receptor beta chains drawn from one sample of a study of human T cells and chemical hapten exposure. TCRdb analysed the RACE reads with MiXCR anew, one entry per CDR3 protein. The table includes a few hundred thousand distinct CDR3 sequences, about 6% detected once. The sample here was whole blood, taken in connection with sensitization to the hapten diphenylcyclopropenone (DPC). These receptors came from a woman aged 18-29 years with alopecia areata. Some clones in this sample may be carry-over from other donors' samples. Each CDR3 is given with its conserved first and last residue. The D gene is left open where the match is weak. Clone size is shown for a subset of rows, as once, few, many or a class of expanded clone.

J | V | size | length | D | DNA | CDR3
TRBJ2-3 | TRBV18 | . | 16 | TRBD2 | TGTGCCAGCTCACAACGTAGCGGGGGAAGCACAGATACGCAGTATTTT | CASSQRSGGSTDTQYF
TRBJ2-3 | TRBV7-6 | . | 17 | TRBD2 | TGTGCCAGCAGCCAAACAGTCCCGCTCGGGGGGGGAGATACGCAGTATTTT | CASSQTVPLGGGDTQYF
TRBJ1-6 | TRBV6-2/TRBV6-3 | . | 16 | . | TGTGCCAGCAGTACTCCTTCGACGGGAGGTGGGTCACCCCTCCACTTT | CASSTPSTGGGSPLHF
TRBJ1-2 | TRBV28 | many | 16 | TRBD1 | TGTGCCAGCAGTTTACCCCCCTCGACAGGGAAATATGGCTACACCTTC | CASSLPPSTGKYGYTF
TRBJ2-1 | TRBV29-1 | many | 15 | . | TGCAGCGTTGAAGACAGGGTTATACGGTGGAATGAGCAGTTCTTC | CSVEDRVIRWNEQFF
TRBJ2-3 | TRBV5-6 | . | 15 | . | TGTGCCAGCAGCTTTTCATCTAGAGGCCATATTGCGCAGTATTTT | CASSFSSRGHIAQYF
TRBJ1-5 | TRBV6-5 | . | 16 | . | TGTGCCAGCAGTTACGGGCCCCAGGATAGCAATCAGCCCCAGCATTTT | CASSYGPQDSNQPQHF
TRBJ2-2 | TRBV6-5 | many | 14 | TRBD1 | TGTGCCAGCAGGGACAGGCTGGGCACCGGGGAGCTGTTTTTT | CASRDRLGTGELFF
TRBJ1-1 | TRBV7-8 | many | 14 | . | TGTGCCAGCAGCTCTGGGCAGGGTCCCACTGAAGCTTTCTTT | CASSSGQGPTEAFF
TRBJ1-1 | TRBV13 | many | 17 | TRBD1 | TGTGCCAGCAGCTTAGGGCAGGGGGAACTAATGAACACTGAAGCTTTCTTT | CASSLGQGELMNTEAFF
TRBJ2-4 | TRBV12-3/TRBV12-4 | few | 16 | . | TGTGCCAGCACCCCTAGGGGCAGTCTGAACAAAAACATTCAGTACTTC | CASTPRGSLNKNIQYF
TRBJ2-3 | TRBV15 | . | 15 | TRBD1 | TGTGCCACCAGCCTACGGACAGGAGGAACAGATACGCAGTATTTT | CATSLRTGGTDTQYF
TRBJ2-2 | TRBV5-4 | . | 15 | . | TGTGCCAGCAGCTGGGGAAGGGGCTTCACCGGGGAGCTGTTTTTT | CASSWGRGFTGELFF
TRBJ1-3 | TRBV12-3/TRBV12-4 | many | 14 | . | TGTGCCAGCAGTTTATTGGAGTCTGGAAACACCATATATTTT | CASSLLESGNTIYF
TRBJ1-5 | TRBV29-1 | few | 13 | . | TGCAGCGTTCGGGACAATTTCAATCAGCCCCAGCATTTT | CSVRDNFNQPQHF
TRBJ2-4 | TRBV3-1 | . | 12 | . | TGTGCCAGCAGCCACAAGGGAGGCATTCAGTACTTC | CASSHKGGIQYF
TRBJ2-5 | TRBV6-1 | few | 19 | TRBD1 | TGTGCCAGCAAGATATGGGGAGAGGGACAGGGAGAATCCCCGGAGACCCAGTACTTC | CASKIWGEGQGESPETQYF
TRBJ1-2 | TRBV5-4 | . | 17 | TRBD1 | TGTGCCAGCAGCTTGTCCAGAAGTGACAGGGGGGCCTATGGCTACACCTTC | CASSLSRSDRGAYGYTF
TRBJ2-7 | TRBV6-5 | many | 11 | . | TGTGCCAGCTCCCGGGACGGCGAGCAGTACTTC | CASSRDGEQYF
TRBJ2-3 | TRBV27 | . | 16 | TRBD2 | TGTGCCAGCAGTTTATACCAGCGGGGGAGCACAGATACGCAGTATTTT | CASSLYQRGSTDTQYF
TRBJ2-3 | TRBV7-6 | . | 16 | . | TGTGCCAGCAGCTTAGGCGGGGGCGTCGCGGGGGATACGCAGTATTTT | CASSLGGGVAGDTQYF
TRBJ2-7 | TRBV2 | few | 11 | . | TGTGCCAGCACTCCATCCTACGAGCAGTACTTC | CASTPSYEQYF
TRBJ1-1 | TRBV29-1 | many | 14 | TRBD1 | TGCAGCGTTCAAATTACAGGGGGCAGCACTGAAGCTTTCTTT | CSVQITGGSTEAFF
TRBJ1-1 | TRBV6-5 | few | 13 | . | TGTGCCAGCAGACGGACGGCCGGAACTGAAGCTTTCTTT | CASRRTAGTEAFF
TRBJ1-1 | TRBV7-9 | many | 15 | . | TGTGCCAGCAGCCCAAACAGGGTTCTCGACACTGAAGCTTTCTTT | CASSPNRVLDTEAFF
TRBJ1-3 | TRBV20-1 | . | 13 | . | TGCAGTGCTAAAGACAGCAGAGGAAACAACATATATTTT | CSAKDSRGNNIYF
TRBJ1-2 | TRBV18 | few | 15 | . | TGTGCCAGCTCACCACCGGAGATTGTTGGCTATGGCTACACCTTC | CASSPPEIVGYGYTF